Below, one T cell receptor (beta chain) is given with its context. The record originates from a study of blood T cell repertoires in COVID-19. The CDR3 has 14 amino acids. With 4 bases clipped from V and 3 bases from J, the junction kept 6 bases outside the gene matches. The germline V gene encodes CDR1 MNHEY and CDR2 SVGAGI. The data were produced by immunoSEQ multiplex PCR, yet TCRdb's version contains in-frame clones alone and is incomplete. The profile shows over 300,000 clones, roughly 85% of them singletons. This TCR was sampled from a human donor in a cohort sampled during active COVID-19. The J gene is TRBJ2-7, the V gene TRBV6-5; 7 bases line up with TRBD1. The sequenced sample consisted of peripheral blood. CDR3: CASSSPTGRYEQYF. CDR3 DNA sequence: TGTGCCAGCAGTTCCCCGACAGGGCGCTACGAGCAGTACTTC.